The 21 T cell receptor beta chains given below trace back to one sample, sequenced in a study of shared clonotypes between healthy human individuals. Repertoires were generated with immunoSEQ multiplex PCR, while TCRdb's copy carries only in-frame clones and drops some. Seen here are some 630,000 clones, about two thirds observed once, and the top ten hold less than 2%. The sequencing sample was made of memory CD4+ T cells sorted from blood. Sample subset: CD45RA-negative fraction. The receptors shown here come from a woman aged 25 to 39 in good health.

The chain has TRBV7-6 and TRBJ2-1; 7 bases agree with TRBD2. This CDR3 has 18 residues. Losses at the gene ends were 1 base for V and 3 bases for J; bases not matched to a gene: 12. CDR1 SGHVS and CDR2 FNYEAQ come from the germline V gene. CDR3 amino acids: CASSLGSGGSAIYNEQFF. CDR3 DNA sequence: TGTGCCAGCAGCTTAGGTTCAGGCGGGAGCGCTATCTACAATGAGCAGTTCTTC.

The V call is TRBV7-9, the J call TRBJ1-5, with TRBD1 matching over 9 bases. The ends lost 5 bases at V and 1 base at J; junction bases unmatched: 12. The CDR3 length is 18 residues. CDR1 and CDR2 (germline): SEHNR, FQNEAQ (reference sequence). Written as DNA, the CDR3 is TGTGCCAGCAGCCCTACTAGCATTGGACAGGGGAGCAATCAGCCCCAGCATTTT. It specifies CASSPTSIGQGSNQPQHF.

The chain joins TRBV7-2 to TRBJ1-5; 7 nucleotides line up with TRBD1. This CDR3 spans 15 amino acids. Trimming cost V 5 bases and J 4 bases; bases outside gene matches: 8. Germline V gives CDR1 SGHTA, CDR2 FQGNSA. CDR3 bases: TGTGCCAGCAGCCAAAAGACAGGGTCTAATCAGCCCCAGCATTTT. It encodes CASSQKTGSNQPQHF. Variable domain in full (rest from reference TRBV7-2 and TRBJ1-5): GAGVSQSPSNKVTEKGKDVELRCDPISGHTALYWYRQSLGQGLEFLIYFQGNSAPDKSGLPSDRFSAERTGGSVSTLTIQRTQQEDSAVYLCASSQKTGSNQPQHFGDGTRLSIL.

The chain couples TRBV10-3 to TRBJ1-5; D perhaps matches TRBD1 (5 bases). Germline V lookup: CDR1 ENHRY, CDR2 SYGVKD. The V end lost 0 bases, the J end lost 1 base, and 10 bases lay between the germline ends. The CDR3 has 16 amino acids. The CDR3 DNA reads TGTGCCATCAGTGAGTCGGCCAGGGTGAGCAATCAGCCCCAGCATTTT. Residues: CAISESARVSNQPQHF.

This clone appeared a single time. The chain has TRBV19 and TRBJ1-1; D might be TRBD1 (6 bases). Trimming took off 6 bases at V and 5 bases at J, with 13 bases between the two ends. Germline-derived CDR1 and CDR2 are LNHDA and SQIVND (reference sequence). This CDR3 contains 13 residues. The CDR3 DNA is TGTGCCAGTAGAAAGGGGAGGGGGACTGAAGCTTTCTTT. It translates to CASRKGRGTEAFF.

This chain links TRBV11-2 with TRBJ1-5; D is ambiguous. Germline values: CDR1 SGHAT, CDR2 FQNNGV. Trimming took off 3 bases at V and 0 bases at J, with 12 bases between the two ends. CDR3 length: 16 amino acids. CDR3 nucleotides: TGTGCCAGCAGCTTTGGAAACGGTTATAGCAATCAGCCCCAGCATTTT. Translating it yields CASSFGNGYSNQPQHF.

This chain joins TRBV11-2 and TRBJ2-3; 7 nucleotides match TRBD2. The length of the CDR3 is 15 residues. Unmatched junction bases numbered 8, after V lost 5 bases and J lost 3 bases. Germline V lookup: CDR1 SGHAT, CDR2 FQNNGV. This CDR3 is CASSNFGRGTDTQYF. In nucleotides, the CDR3 is TGTGCCAGCAGCAATTTTGGGAGGGGTACAGATACGCAGTATTTT.

The CDR3 reads CAISPQPGQGSTDTQYF. CDR3 DNA sequence: TGTGCCATCAGCCCCCAACCCGGACAGGGGAGCACAGATACGCAGTATTTT. The chain couples TRBV10-3 to TRBJ2-3; 9 bases fit TRBD1. After removal of 6 bases from V and 0 bases from J, the junction contained 10 bases not matched to a gene. The CDR3 covers 17 residues. CDR1 and CDR2 from the germline V gene are ENHRY and SYGVKD.

V and J are TRBV27 and TRBJ2-1, with D hard to call. Per the germline V gene, CDR1 is MNHEY and CDR2 is SMNVEV (reference sequence). V was pared by 5 bases and J by 5 bases, with 7 bases between. This CDR3 comprises 12 residues. CDR3 nucleotide sequence: TGTGCCAGCAGTAGGCAACACAATGAGCAGTTCTTC. It is translated as CASSRQHNEQFF.

This clone was detected a few times. The chain links TRBV28 to TRBJ1-4; tentative D call: TRBD1 (5 bases). The germline V and J ends were trimmed by 7 bases and 7 bases, with 10 bases remaining between them. The CDR3 totals 12 residues. CDR1 is MDHEN, CDR2 SYDVKM, per germline. The CDR3 protein is CASKGYVEKLFF. The CDR3 DNA reads as TGTGCCAGCAAGGGGTATGTTGAAAAACTGTTTTTT.

The chain employs TRBV18 and TRBJ2-7; D call uncertain. Germline-derived CDR1 and CDR2 are KGHSH and LQKENI. V gave up 1 base and J gave up 0 bases, with 7 bases separating them. The CDR3 has 14 amino acids. The CDR3 here is CASSPRAASYEQYF. DNA of the CDR3: TGTGCCAGCTCACCACGGGCAGCCTCCTACGAGCAGTACTTC.

V usage is TRBV11-1 and J usage is TRBJ2-7; D gene ambiguous. The CDR3 runs 14 residues. Trimming cost V 1 base and J 2 bases, with 9 bases left between them. The germline V gene encodes CDR1 SGHAT and CDR2 FQDESV (reference sequence). CDR3 region: CASSLVFGPYEQYF. The CDR3 DNA reads TGTGCCAGCAGCTTAGTGTTCGGTCCCTACGAGCAGTACTTC.

This chain joins TRBV27 and TRBJ2-5; no firm D call. Deletions cut 6 bases from V and 4 bases from J, with 12 bases between. The CDR3 runs to 13 residues. The germline V gene has CDR1 MNHEY and CDR2 SMNVEV (reference sequence). The CDR3 DNA sequence: TGTGCCAGCAGCCCATCCTCGGTAGAGACCCAGTACTTC. Translated, it gives CASSPSSVETQYF.

V gene TRBV30 combines with J gene TRBJ2-3; D is unclear. The CDR3 consists of 13 residues. V gave up 0 bases and J gave up 5 bases, with 9 bases separating them. Germline CDR1 is GTSNPN and CDR2 is SVGIG (reference sequence). This CDR3 is CAWSVLRRDTQYF. CDR3 DNA: TGTGCCTGGAGTGTCCTACGTCGAGATACGCAGTATTTT.

The chain employs TRBV11-2 and TRBJ2-7; 8 bases fit TRBD1. The CDR3 spans 15 residues. Looked up from germline, CDR1 is SGHAT and CDR2 is FQNNGV. The junction had 7 bases not matched to a gene; V was cut back by 4 bases and J by 2 bases. This CDR3 is CASSSSDRVAYEQYF. As DNA, the CDR3 is TGTGCCAGCAGCTCCTCGGACAGGGTTGCCTACGAGCAGTACTTC.

The J gene is TRBJ2-2, the V gene TRBV2, with 8 bases lining up with TRBD1. The V gene end was trimmed by 5 bases and the J gene end by 1 base; junction bases not matched to a gene: 6. Germline loops: CDR1 SNHLY, CDR2 FYNNEI. This CDR3 has 16 residues. This chain's CDR3 is CASSIEGTGNTGELFF. The CDR3 region has the DNA TGTGCCAGCAGTATCGAAGGGACAGGGAACACCGGGGAGCTGTTTTTT. Full variable domain (missing parts from reference TRBV2 and TRBJ2-2): EPEVTQTPSHQVTQMGQEVILRCVPISNHLYFYWYRQILGQKVEFLVSFYNNEISEKSEIFDDQFSVERPDGSNFTLKIRSTKLEDSAMYFCASSIEGTGNTGELFFGEGSRLTVL.

The chain couples TRBV2 to TRBJ1-1; D is unresolved. CDR1 and CDR2 from the germline V gene are SNHLY and FYNNEI. The CDR3 sequence is 13 residues long. Trimming removed 2 bases at V and 0 bases at J, with 4 bases between. In DNA form, the CDR3 reads TGTGCCAGCAGTGAATCTGTGAACACTGAAGCTTTCTTT. This codes for CASSESVNTEAFF.

The rearrangement links TRBV19 to TRBJ1-2; a weak D match, TRBD1 (6 bases). Germline values: CDR1 LNHDA, CDR2 SQIVND (reference sequence). The CDR3 consists of 14 residues. V lost 3 bases, J lost 2 bases, and 10 bases lay in between. In DNA, the CDR3 is TGTGCCAGTAGTATCGGGGGGGCGAACTATGGCTACACCTTC. Its protein product is CASSIGGANYGYTF.

This clone was detected a few times. This chain connects TRBV7-9 to TRBJ2-1; the match to TRBD2 covers 8 bases. This CDR3 region has 12 residues. Trimming cost V 1 base and J 15 bases; bases outside gene matches: 5. CDR1 and CDR2 from the germline V gene are SEHNR and FQNEAQ (reference sequence). The DNA of the CDR3 is TGTGCCAGCAGCTTAGAAGCGGGAGCGCTGTTCTTC. Its protein product is CASSLEAGALFF.

This clone was observed a handful of times. The chain joins TRBV9 to TRBJ2-1; D may be TRBD1 (5 bases). The V end was cut by 4 bases, the J end by 12 bases, with 20 bases between. Germline lookup yields CDR1 SGDLS and CDR2 YYNGEE. There are 14 residues in the CDR3. DNA for the CDR3: TGTGCCAGCAGCCAGATTGGTTCGGACACTGGGCAGTTCTTC. Translated, it gives CASSQIGSDTGQFF.

The CDR3 here is CASKASNQPQHF. CDR3 sequence (DNA): TGTGCCAGCAAGGCCTCCAATCAGCCCCAGCATTTT. This sequence joins TRBV6-1 and TRBJ1-5; D gene ambiguous. This CDR3 has 12 amino acids. Trimming cost V 7 bases and J 3 bases, with 7 bases left between them. CDR1 MNHNS and CDR2 SASEGT come from the germline V gene.